The clone carrying this T cell receptor beta chain has a single count. This specimen comes from a study of blood T cell repertoires in COVID-19. Study summary: There were acute and convalescent COVID-19 samples, and they came from the United States, Italy and Spain. From T cells, B-cell-depleted T cells, or PBMCs came the material, which was cDNA or gDNA.

This CDR3 comprises 14 residues. The germline V gene has CDR1 MNHNS and CDR2 SASEGT. Trimming shortened V by 3 bases and J by 7 bases, and 12 bases separated the two germline ends. Original handling: Reference gene primers were amplified, and this amplification served to estimate nucleated cell counts. The protocol was immunoSEQ multiplex PCR, while the TCRdb copy is restricted to in-frame clones and leaves out a portion. V and J calls and clone size are those listed in that table; D and trimming were worked out from the DNA. Among approximately 300,000 clones listed, about 89% were seen once. The TCR was taken from a man in his late teens or twenties who had recovered from COVID-19. This chain links TRBV6-1 with TRBJ2-2; TRBD1 might be the D (5 bases). The specimen was peripheral blood. The CDR3 nucleotides are TGTGCCAGCAGTGAGGTTGCAGGGATCGGGGAGCTGTTTTTT. This encodes CASSEVAGIGELFF.